This T cell receptor (beta chain) was documented in a study of T cell responses to AZD1222 COVID-19 vaccine. General study points: The number of AZD1222 recipients seropositive at baseline was only five or six. Spike-wide vaccine-associated CD4 TCRs dominated at 160-218 and 743-854.

From germline, CDR1 is LNHDA and CDR2 SQIVND (reference sequence). J lost 6 bases, V lost 7 bases, and 1 base had no gene match. There are 12 residues in the CDR3. As regards this clone: What it binds is unknown.

Some clones are missing from TCRdb's copy, which holds only in-frame ones; the method was immunoSEQ multiplex PCR. Of over 100,000 clones detected, nearly 90% appear once; the ten largest clones hold approximately 17%. This receptor was obtained from an adult in good health. Specimen: peripheral blood, collected on day 0 of AZD1222 vaccination. The chain carries TRBV19 and TRBJ1-5; 9 bases agree with TRBD1. The CDR3 DNA reads TGTGCCAGTATGGACAGGGGTCAGCCCCAGCATTTT. The encoded protein is CASMDRGQPQHF.